A single sample is the source of the 15 T cell receptor beta chains below, sequenced in a study of T cell repertoires in cytomegalovirus infection. One entry per CDR3 protein results from TCRdb running MiXCR on the reads. Of around 900,000 distinct CDR3 sequences detected, 31% appear once; the ten largest clones hold over 12%. No antigen has been identified for these receptors. The starting material was cultured CD8+ T cells from PBMCs, obtained from culture after CMV antigen stimulation. The receptors stem from a human donor in good health (CMV status not recorded). Some clones in this sample may be carry-over from other donors' samples.

This clonotype has ten or more counts. This rearrangement joins TRBV6-2 or TRBV6-3 to TRBJ2-7; TRBD2 matches 7 bases. CDR1 MNHEY and CDR2 SVGEGT come from the germline V gene. V was pared by 10 bases and J by 4 bases, with 7 bases of the junction left unmatched. The CDR3 runs 12 residues. Written as DNA, the CDR3 is TGTGCCACCGTGGGGGGGATTTACGAGCAGTACGTC. It encodes CATVGGIYEQYV.

The sample holds a few counts of this clonotype. The genes are TRBV5-4 and TRBJ1-4; TRBD1 agrees at 7 bases. The J segment lost 5 bases and the V segment lost 4 bases, leaving 8 bases of the junction unmatched. CDR3 length equals 15 residues. Germline V gene lookup returns CDR1 SGHNT and CDR2 YYREEE (reference sequence). The CDR3 DNA reads TGTGCCAGCAGCGAACCCGGGACAGAGAATGAAAAACTGTTTTTT. This sequence encodes CASSEPGTENEKLFF.

As to this clonotype: At one end, the junction sequence differs from germline, possibly due to a read error. The V call is TRBV4-1, the J call TRBJ2-4; 7 bases map to TRBD1. The germline CDR1 and CDR2 sequences are MGHRA and YSYEKL. There are 17 residues in the CDR3. The CDR3 reads CASSQDRDRDLENIQYF. The CDR3 DNA is TGTGCCAGCAGCCAAGATAGGGACAGAGACCTGGAAAACATTCAGTACTTC.

V usage is TRBV2 and J usage is TRBJ1-1, with 7 nucleotides matching TRBD1. Germline CDR1 is SNHLY and CDR2 is FYNNEI. The CDR3 spans 13 residues. V dropped 10 bases and J dropped 1; count of bases not matched to a gene: 6. Here the CDR3 DNA reads TGTGCCAAACAAACAGGGGCGAACACTGAAGCTTTCTTT. Translated, it gives CAKQTGANTEAFF.

This clonotype was counted many times. This chain uses TRBV7-9 with TRBJ1-4, with unresolved D. The CDR3 covers 15 residues. Trimming stripped 5 bases from V and 0 bases from J, with 10 bases between. The V gene's germline CDR1 is SEHNR and CDR2 FQNEAQ (reference sequence). CDR3 DNA sequence: TGTGCCAGCAGCCGGGATGGTGCAACTAATGAAAAACTGTTTTTT. Its translation: CASSRDGATNEKLFF.

The J gene is TRBJ2-5, the V gene TRBV20-1, with 13 bases lining up with TRBD2. The CDR3 is 17 residues long. Germline CDR1 reads DFQATT; CDR2 reads SNEGSKA (reference sequence). V dropped 2 bases and J dropped 3; count of bases not matched to a gene: 9. CDR3 amino acids: CSARWSYGTSGEETQYF. In DNA form, the CDR3 reads TGCAGTGCTAGATGGAGTTATGGGACTAGCGGGGAAGAGACCCAGTACTTC.

The chain is built from TRBV7-6 and TRBJ2-1, with D uncertain. The CDR3 extends over 13 amino acids. Trimming removed 5 bases at V and 4 bases at J, with 9 bases between. CDR1 and CDR2 from the germline V gene are SGHVS and FNYEAQ. The CDR3 nucleotides are TGTGCCAGCAGCGACAAAGGATACAATGAGCAGTTCTTC. Its protein is CASSDKGYNEQFF.

The gene calls are TRBV6-1 and TRBJ1-1; TRBD1 matches at 8 bases. Trimming at V came to 5 bases and at J to 4 bases, leaving 6 bases not matched to a gene. This CDR3 has 14 residues. Per the germline V gene, CDR1 is MNHNS and CDR2 is SASEGT. The CDR3 region is CASSWTGMRTEAFF. The CDR3 DNA reads as TGTGCCAGCAGTTGGACAGGGATGCGCACTGAAGCTTTCTTT.

This clonotype was picked up many times. The V call is TRBV27, the J call TRBJ2-5; D ambiguous. The CDR3 consists of 14 residues. Germline CDR1 and CDR2: MNHEY and SMNVEV (reference sequence). With 2 bases removed from V and 1 base from J, the gap between germline ends came to 8 bases. The CDR3 DNA follows: TGTGCCAGCAGTTTACTGGCAGCCCAAGAGACCCAGTACTTC. Protein product: CASSLLAAQETQYF.

This clonotype was detected a few times. V and J are TRBV19 and TRBJ1-1, with 9 bases matching TRBD1. The CDR3 has 17 residues. Germline V lookup: CDR1 LNHDA, CDR2 SQIVND (reference sequence). With 2 bases clipped from V and 4 bases from J, the junction kept 11 bases outside the gene matches. CDR3 nucleotides: TGTGCCAGTAGTATAATCCGCAGGACAGGGGACGGCACTGAAGCTTTCTTT. Protein sequence: CASSIIRRTGDGTEAFF.

This clonotype was observed a few times. The rearrangement joins TRBV10-3 to TRBJ1-1, with D unclear. CDR3 length: 13 residues. The germline V and J ends were trimmed by 0 bases and 7 bases, with 9 bases remaining between them. In germline, CDR1 is ENHRY, CDR2 SYGVKD. The CDR3 region is CAISESVYHEAFF. CDR3 DNA sequence: TGTGCCATCAGTGAGTCTGTATATCATGAAGCTTTCTTT.

This clonotype occurred a few times. The chain has TRBV7-9 and TRBJ2-7, with D perhaps assigned TRBD1 or TRBD2 (5 bases each). V lost 3 bases, J lost 6 bases, and 18 bases lay in between. The CDR3 covers 15 residues. CDR1 and CDR2 from the germline V gene are SEHNR and FQNEAQ (reference sequence). CDR3 DNA: TGTGCCAGCAGCTTCCCCGGGACGGCTACGGGCGAGCAGTACTTC. Its translation is CASSFPGTATGEQYF.

This clonotype was observed many times. The chain couples TRBV12-3 or TRBV12-4 to TRBJ2-1; D may be TRBD1 or TRBD2 (6 bases each). This CDR3 is 15 amino acids long. Trimming removed 6 bases from V and 2 bases from J, with 14 bases in between. CDR3 sequence reads: CASSPPGAPYNEQFF. The DNA for the CDR3 is TGTGCCAGCAGCCCTCCGGGGGCACCCTACAATGAGCAGTTCTTC.

The rearrangement uses TRBV6-5 and TRBJ2-1; 11 positions agree with TRBD1. After removal of 10 bases from V and 7 bases from J, the junction contained 6 bases not matched to a gene. Germline assignment: CDR1 MNHEY and CDR2 SVGAGI. This CDR3 spans 13 amino acids. This chain's CDR3 is CATGQGAWNEQFF. CDR3 sequence (DNA): TGTGCCACAGGACAGGGGGCTTGGAATGAGCAGTTCTTC.

The CDR3 DNA reads as TGCGCCAGCAGCTTGGGCCGCGATGGCAATGAGCAGTTCTTC. Encoded protein: CASSLGRDGNEQFF. The chain couples TRBV5-1 to TRBJ2-1; D unresolved. Germline values: CDR1 SGHRS, CDR2 YFSETQ. This CDR3 spans 14 amino acids. Trimming removed 0 bases at V and 6 bases at J, with 10 bases between.